The sequence of this TCR beta chain was determined in a study of T cell repertoires in cytomegalovirus infection. Looking at the study overall: Both CMV infection and a matching HLA type were indicated by public TCR beta signatures.

Regarding the study as a whole: Of the TCR beta families, the public ones yielded a cumulative frequency that identified carriers of CMV plus the relevant HLA. The study found HLA-C-restricted CMV-specific TCR beta clonotypes dominating the ex vivo response.

This clonotype was counted only a few times. Its specificity is not known. Via MiXCR, TCRdb re-called the reads, giving one row per CDR3 protein. The repertoire has fewer than 700,000 distinct CDR3 sequences, around 24% of them found once; the top ten carry approximately 8%. The ends lost 4 bases at V and 8 bases at J; junction bases unmatched: 9. Per the germline V gene, CDR1 is MGHRA and CDR2 is YSYEKL. This CDR3 contains 16 residues. The sequence was obtained from a human donor in good health (CMV status not recorded). Some clones in this sample may be carry-over from other donors' samples. V usage is TRBV4-1 and J usage is TRBJ1-6; 9 bases agree with TRBD1. The sample taken for sequencing was CD8+ T cells from PBMCs. For the CDR3, the DNA is TGCGCCAGCAGCCGAACTCGGGACAGGGAAGATTCACCCCTCCACTTT. Its translation: CASSRTRDREDSPLHF.